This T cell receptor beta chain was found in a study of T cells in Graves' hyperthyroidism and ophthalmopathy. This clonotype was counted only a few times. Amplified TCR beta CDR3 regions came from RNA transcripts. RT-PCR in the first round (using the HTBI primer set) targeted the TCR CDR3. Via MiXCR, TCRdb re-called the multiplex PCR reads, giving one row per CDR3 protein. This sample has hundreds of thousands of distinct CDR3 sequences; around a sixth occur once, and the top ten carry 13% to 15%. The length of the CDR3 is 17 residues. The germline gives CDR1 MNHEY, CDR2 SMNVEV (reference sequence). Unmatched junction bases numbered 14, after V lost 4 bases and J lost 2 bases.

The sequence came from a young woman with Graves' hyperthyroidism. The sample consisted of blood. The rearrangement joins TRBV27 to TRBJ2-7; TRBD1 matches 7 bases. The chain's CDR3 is CASSSVRGREAAYEQYF. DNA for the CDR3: TGTGCCAGCAGTTCGGTGAGGGGGCGAGAGGCTGCCTACGAGCAGTACTTC.